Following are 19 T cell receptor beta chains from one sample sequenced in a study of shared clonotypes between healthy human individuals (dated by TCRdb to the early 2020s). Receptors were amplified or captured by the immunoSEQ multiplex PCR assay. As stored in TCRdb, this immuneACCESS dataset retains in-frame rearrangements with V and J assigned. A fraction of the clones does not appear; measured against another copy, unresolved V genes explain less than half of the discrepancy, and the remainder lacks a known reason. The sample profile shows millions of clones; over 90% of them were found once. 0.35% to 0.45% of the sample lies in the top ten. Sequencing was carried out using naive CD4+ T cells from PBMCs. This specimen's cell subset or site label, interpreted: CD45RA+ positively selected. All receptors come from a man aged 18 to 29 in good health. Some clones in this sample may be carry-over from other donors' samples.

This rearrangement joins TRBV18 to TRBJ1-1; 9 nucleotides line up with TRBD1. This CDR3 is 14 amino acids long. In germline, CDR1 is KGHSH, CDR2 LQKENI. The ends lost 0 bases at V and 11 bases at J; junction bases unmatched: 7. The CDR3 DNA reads TGTGCCAGCTCACCACCCACAGGGGGCCTCGGGGCTTTCTTT. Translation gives CASSPPTGGLGAFF. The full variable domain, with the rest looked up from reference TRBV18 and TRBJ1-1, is NAGVMQNPRHLVRRRGQEARLRCSPMKGHSHVYWYRQLPEEGLKFMVYLQKENIIDESGMPKERFSAEFPKEGPSILRIQQVVRGDSAAYFCASSPPTGGLGAFFGQGTRLTVV.

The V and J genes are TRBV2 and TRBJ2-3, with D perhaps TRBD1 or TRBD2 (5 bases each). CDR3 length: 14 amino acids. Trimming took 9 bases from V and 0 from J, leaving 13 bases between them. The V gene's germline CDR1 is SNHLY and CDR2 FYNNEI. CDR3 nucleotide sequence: TGTGCCAGTGGGGCGACTACTAGCACAGATACGCAGTATTTT. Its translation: CASGATTSTDTQYF.

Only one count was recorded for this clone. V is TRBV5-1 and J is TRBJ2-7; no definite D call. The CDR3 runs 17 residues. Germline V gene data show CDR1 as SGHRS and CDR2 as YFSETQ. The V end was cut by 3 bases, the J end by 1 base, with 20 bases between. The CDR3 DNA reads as TGCGCCAGCAGCTCGCCCCGTTGGCAGCCTACTTCCTACGAGCAGTACTTC. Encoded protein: CASSSPRWQPTSYEQYF.

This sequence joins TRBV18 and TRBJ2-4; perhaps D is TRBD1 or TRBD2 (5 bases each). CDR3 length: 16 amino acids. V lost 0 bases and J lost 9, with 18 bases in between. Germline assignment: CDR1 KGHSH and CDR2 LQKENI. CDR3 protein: CASSPPGKGPGVIQYF. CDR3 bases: TGTGCCAGCTCACCACCAGGGAAGGGGCCCGGGGTCATTCAGTACTTC.

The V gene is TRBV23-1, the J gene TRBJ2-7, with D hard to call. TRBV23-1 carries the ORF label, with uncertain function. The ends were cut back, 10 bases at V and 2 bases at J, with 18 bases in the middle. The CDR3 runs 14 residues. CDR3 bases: TGCGCCATTACACCCAGACCCAAAACCTACGAGCAGTACTTC. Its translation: CAITPRPKTYEQYF.

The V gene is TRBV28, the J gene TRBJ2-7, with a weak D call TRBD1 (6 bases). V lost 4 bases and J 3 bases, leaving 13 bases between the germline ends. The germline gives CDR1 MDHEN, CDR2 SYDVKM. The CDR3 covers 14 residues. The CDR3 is CASSSPGHRYEQYF. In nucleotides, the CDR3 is TGTGCCAGCAGTTCTCCGGGACACCGCTACGAGCAGTACTTC.

The CDR3 here is CASSRTLLNEKLFF. CDR3 bases: TGTGCCAGCAGCCGGACCCTTCTTAATGAAAAACTGTTTTTT. The chain employs TRBV7-9 and TRBJ1-4, with D hard to call. Trimming stripped 5 bases from V and 4 bases from J, with 11 bases between. Looked up from germline, CDR1 is SEHNR and CDR2 is FQNEAQ (reference sequence). This CDR3 is 14 amino acids long.

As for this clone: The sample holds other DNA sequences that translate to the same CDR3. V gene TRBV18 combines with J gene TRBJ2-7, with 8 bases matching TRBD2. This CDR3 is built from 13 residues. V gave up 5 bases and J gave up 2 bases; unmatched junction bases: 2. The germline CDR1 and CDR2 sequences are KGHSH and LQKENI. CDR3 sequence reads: CASSAGGPYEQYF. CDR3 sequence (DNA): TGTGCCAGCTCAGCGGGAGGCCCCTACGAGCAGTACTTC.

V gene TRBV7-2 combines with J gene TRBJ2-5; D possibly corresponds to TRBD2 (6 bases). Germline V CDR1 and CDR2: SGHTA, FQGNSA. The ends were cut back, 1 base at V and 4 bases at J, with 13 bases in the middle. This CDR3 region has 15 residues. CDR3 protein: CASSLGLLGRETQYF. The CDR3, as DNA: TGTGCCAGCAGCTTAGGGCTGCTCGGGAGAGAGACCCAGTACTTC.

CDR3 nucleotides: TGTGCCAGCAGTCAGCAGCAGATCTATGGCTACACCTTC. Its translation is CASSQQQIYGYTF. The V call is TRBV28, the J call TRBJ1-2; D remains unclear. Germline V gives CDR1 MDHEN, CDR2 SYDVKM. V was clipped by 5 bases and J by 4 bases, with 11 bases between them. The CDR3 has 13 residues.

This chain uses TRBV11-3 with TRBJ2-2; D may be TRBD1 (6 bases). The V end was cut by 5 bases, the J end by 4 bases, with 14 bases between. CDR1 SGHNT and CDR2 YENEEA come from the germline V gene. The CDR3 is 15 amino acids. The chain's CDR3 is CASSPGQLLTGELFF. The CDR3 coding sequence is TGTGCCAGCAGCCCTGGACAGCTCCTCACCGGGGAGCTGTTTTTT. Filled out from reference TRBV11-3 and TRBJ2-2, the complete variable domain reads EAGVVQSPRYKIIEKKQPVAFWCNPISGHNTLYWYLQNLGQGPELLIRYENEEAVDDSQLPKDRFSAERLKGVDSTLKIQPAELGDSAVYLCASSPGQLLTGELFFGEGSRLTVL.

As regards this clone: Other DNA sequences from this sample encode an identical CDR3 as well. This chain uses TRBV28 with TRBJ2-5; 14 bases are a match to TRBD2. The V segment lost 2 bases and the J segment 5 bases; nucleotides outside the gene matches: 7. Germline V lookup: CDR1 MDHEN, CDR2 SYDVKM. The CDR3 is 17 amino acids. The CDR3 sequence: CASSLPGLAGASETQYF. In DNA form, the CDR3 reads TGTGCCAGCAGTTTACCGGGACTAGCGGGAGCGAGCGAGACCCAGTACTTC.

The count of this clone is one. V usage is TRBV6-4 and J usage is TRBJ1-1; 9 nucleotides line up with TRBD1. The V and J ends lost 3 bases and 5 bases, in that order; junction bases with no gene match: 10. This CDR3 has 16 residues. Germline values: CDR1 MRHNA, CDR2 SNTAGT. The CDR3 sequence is CASSDSPTGGWTEAFF. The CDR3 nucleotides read TGTGCCAGCAGTGATTCCCCGACAGGGGGTTGGACTGAAGCTTTCTTT.

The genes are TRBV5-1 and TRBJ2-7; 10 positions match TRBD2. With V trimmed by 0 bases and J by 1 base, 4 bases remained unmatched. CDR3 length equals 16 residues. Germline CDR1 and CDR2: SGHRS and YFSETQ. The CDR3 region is CASSLAAGGPSYEQYF. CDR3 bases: TGCGCCAGCAGCTTGGCAGCGGGAGGGCCATCCTACGAGCAGTACTTC.

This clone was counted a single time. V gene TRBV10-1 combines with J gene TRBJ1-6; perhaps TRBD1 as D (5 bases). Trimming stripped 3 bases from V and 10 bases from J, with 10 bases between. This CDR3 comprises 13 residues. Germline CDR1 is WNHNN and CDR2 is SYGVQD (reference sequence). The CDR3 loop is CASSDGGGSPLHF. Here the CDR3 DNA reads TGCGCCAGCAGTGACGGGGGAGGCTCACCCCTCCACTTT.

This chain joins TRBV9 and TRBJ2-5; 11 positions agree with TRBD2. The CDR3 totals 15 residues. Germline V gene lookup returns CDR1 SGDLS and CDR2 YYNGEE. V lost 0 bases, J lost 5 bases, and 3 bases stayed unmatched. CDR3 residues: CASSVEPSGRETQYF. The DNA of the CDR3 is TGTGCCAGCAGCGTAGAGCCTAGCGGGAGGGAGACCCAGTACTTC. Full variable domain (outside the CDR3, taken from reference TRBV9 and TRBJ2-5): DSGVTQTPKHLITATGQRVTLRCSPRSGDLSVYWYQQSLDQGLQFLIQYYNGEERAKGNILERFSAQQFPDLHSELNLSSLELGDSALYFCASSVEPSGRETQYFGPGTRLLVL.

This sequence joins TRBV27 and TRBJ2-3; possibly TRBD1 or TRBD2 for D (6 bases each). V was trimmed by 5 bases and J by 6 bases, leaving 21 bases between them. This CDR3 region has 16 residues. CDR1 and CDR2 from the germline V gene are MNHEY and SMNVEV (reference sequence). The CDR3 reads CASSTSWRGSMDTQYF. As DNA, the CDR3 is TGTGCCAGCAGTACCTCGTGGAGGGGGTCAATGGATACGCAGTATTTT.

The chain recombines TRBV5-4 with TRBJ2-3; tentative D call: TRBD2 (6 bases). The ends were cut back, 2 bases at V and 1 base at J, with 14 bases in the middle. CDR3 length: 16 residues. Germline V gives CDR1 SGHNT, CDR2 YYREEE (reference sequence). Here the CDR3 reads CASSFVGGTGTDTQYF. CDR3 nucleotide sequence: TGTGCCAGCAGCTTTGTCGGCGGGACGGGCACAGATACGCAGTATTTT.

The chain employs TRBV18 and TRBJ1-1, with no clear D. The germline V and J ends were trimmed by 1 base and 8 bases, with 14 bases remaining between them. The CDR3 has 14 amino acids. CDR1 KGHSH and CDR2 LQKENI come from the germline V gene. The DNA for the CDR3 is TGTGCCAGCTCACCACTGGACGGGCCCAAGGAAGCTTTCTTT. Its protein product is CASSPLDGPKEAFF.